The clone carrying this T cell receptor beta chain was detected many times. The data are from a study of T-cell reconstitution after alpha-beta-depleted transplantation in children. During its preparation, the TCRbeta library received unique molecular identifiers. TCRdb reanalysed the PCR reads using MiXCR and keeps one entry per CDR3 protein. The sample includes about 470,000 distinct CDR3 sequences, over 40% seen only once; the top ten take under 35%. Trimming shortened V by 0 bases and J by 2 bases, and 11 bases separated the two germline ends. The CDR3 has 14 residues. Germline V gene data show CDR1 as SQVTM and CDR2 as ANQGSEA.

The chain joins TRBV29-1 to TRBJ2-7, with D possibly being TRBD2 (5 bases). The receptor was isolated from a girl under 10 years old with aplastic anemia, due to receive a stem cell transplant. Sequencing used PBMCs, obtained before TCRalphabeta/CD19-depleted stem cell transplant. The CDR3 protein is CSVEDRRGTYEQYF. As DNA, the CDR3 is TGCAGCGTTGAAGATCGACGGGGAACCTACGAGCAGTACTTC.